This T cell receptor beta chain was identified in a study of cytomegalovirus exposure and HLA in healthy donors. Study-level findings and limits: After further analysis at a later stage, some 15,000 TCR beta sequences were associated with HLA alleles at 0.05 false discovery rate. The classifier was said to identify cytomegalovirus status with high specificity and sensitivity. Exclusion as indistinguishable affected some V segments, including TRBV6-2 and TRBV6-3. One cluster of highly shared sequence variants probably arose as a sequencing artifact.

13 Jbeta primers and 60 Vbeta primers were used for the PCR. Only in-frame clones appear in the TCRdb table, and some are missing; sequencing was by immunoSEQ multiplex PCR. The table lists some 100,000 clones, approximately 70% of them singletons. CDR1 is MNHNS, CDR2 SASEGT, per germline. V shed 8 bases and J shed 8 bases, with 18 bases lying between them. The CDR3 covers 14 residues. Notes on this clone: What it binds is not known.

This chain links TRBV6-1 with TRBJ1-4; D is possibly TRBD1 (6 bases). Sequenced input: PBMCs. This TCR derives from a woman aged 45-65 years in good health and CMV-seropositive. CDR3 region: CASGSGGAGEKLFF. CDR3 DNA sequence: TGTGCCAGCGGATCGGGGGGCGCAGGGGAAAAACTGTTTTTT.